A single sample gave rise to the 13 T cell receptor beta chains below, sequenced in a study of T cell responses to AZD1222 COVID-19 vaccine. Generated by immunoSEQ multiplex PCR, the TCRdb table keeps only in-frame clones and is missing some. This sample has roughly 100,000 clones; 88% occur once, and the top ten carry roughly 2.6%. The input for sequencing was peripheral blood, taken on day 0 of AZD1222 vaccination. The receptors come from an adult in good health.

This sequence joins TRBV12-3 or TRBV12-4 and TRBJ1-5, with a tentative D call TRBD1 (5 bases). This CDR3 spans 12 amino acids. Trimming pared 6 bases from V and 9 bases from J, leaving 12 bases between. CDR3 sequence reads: CASSPGGRPQHF. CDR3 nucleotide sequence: TGTGCCAGCAGCCCGGGGGGACGGCCCCAGCATTTT.

CDR3 bases: TGTGCCAGCAGCCCAACGACCGGACAGGGGGCGTTACGTACCCGATACAATCAGCCCCAGCATTTT. Its translation: CASSPTTGQGALRTRYNQPQHF. V is TRBV7-8 and J is TRBJ1-5, with TRBD1 matching 11 bases. Germline V gives CDR1 SGHVS, CDR2 FQNEAQ. V was clipped by 5 bases and J by 3 bases; unmatched bases: 24. The CDR3 has 22 residues.

CDR3 sequence (DNA): TGTGCCAGCAGCGCCGACCCATGGGCAGAACCCCCCCTCCACTTT. This gives the protein CASSADPWAEPPLHF. The J gene is TRBJ1-6, the V gene TRBV5-4; D is undetermined. V gave up 4 bases and J gave up 13 bases, with 21 bases separating them. The CDR3 consists of 15 residues. Germline V CDR1 and CDR2: SGHNT, YYREEE (reference sequence).

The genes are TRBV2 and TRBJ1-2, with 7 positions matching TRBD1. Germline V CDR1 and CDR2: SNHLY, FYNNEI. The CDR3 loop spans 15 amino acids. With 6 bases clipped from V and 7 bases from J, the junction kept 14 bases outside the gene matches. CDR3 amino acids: CASSPPGQLWGGYTF. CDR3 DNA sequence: TGTGCCAGCAGCCCCCCGGGACAGCTCTGGGGTGGCTACACCTTC. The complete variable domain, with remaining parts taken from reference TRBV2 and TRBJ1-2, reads EPEVTQTPSHQVTQMGQEVILRCVPISNHLYFYWYRQILGQKVEFLVSFYNNEISEKSEIFDDQFSVERPDGSNFTLKIRSTKLEDSAMYFCASSPPGQLWGGYTFGSGTRLTVV.

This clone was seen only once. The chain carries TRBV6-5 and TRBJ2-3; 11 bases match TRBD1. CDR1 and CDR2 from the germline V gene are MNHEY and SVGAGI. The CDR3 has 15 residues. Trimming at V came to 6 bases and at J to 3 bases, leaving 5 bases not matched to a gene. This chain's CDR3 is CASRNGQGATDTQYF. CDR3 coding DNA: TGTGCCAGCAGGAACGGACAGGGGGCAACAGATACGCAGTATTTT.

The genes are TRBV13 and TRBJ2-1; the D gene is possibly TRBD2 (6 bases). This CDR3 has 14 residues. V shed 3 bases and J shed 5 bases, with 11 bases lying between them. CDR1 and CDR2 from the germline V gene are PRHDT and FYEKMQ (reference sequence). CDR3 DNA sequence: TGTGCCAGCAGCTTCCGACTAGTCAACAATGAGCAGTTCTTC. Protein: CASSFRLVNNEQFF.

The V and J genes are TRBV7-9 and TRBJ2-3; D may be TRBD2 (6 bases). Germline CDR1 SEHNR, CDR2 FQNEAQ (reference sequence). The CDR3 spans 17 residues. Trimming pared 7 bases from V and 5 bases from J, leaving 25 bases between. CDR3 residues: CASTPGGGPPKGDTQYF. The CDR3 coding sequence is TGTGCCAGCACCCCCGGTGGAGGGCCCCCAAAGGGAGATACGCAGTATTTT. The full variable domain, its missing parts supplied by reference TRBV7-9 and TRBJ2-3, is DTGVSQNPRHKITKRGQNVTFRCDPISEHNRLYWYRQTLGQGPEFLTYFQNEAQLEKSRLLSDRFSAERPKGSFSTLEIQRTEQGDSAMYLCASTPGGGPPKGDTQYFGPGTRLTVL.

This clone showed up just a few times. The DNA for the CDR3 is TGTGCCAGCAGCTTGGATCTAGCGGGAGGATGGGAGCAGTTCTTC. It translates to CASSLDLAGGWEQFF. The V and J genes are TRBV5-8 and TRBJ2-1, with 11 bases lining up with TRBD2. Looked up from germline, CDR1 is SGHTS and CDR2 is YDEGEE. V lost 0 bases and J lost 10; bases outside the gene matches: 6. The CDR3 is made up of 15 amino acids.

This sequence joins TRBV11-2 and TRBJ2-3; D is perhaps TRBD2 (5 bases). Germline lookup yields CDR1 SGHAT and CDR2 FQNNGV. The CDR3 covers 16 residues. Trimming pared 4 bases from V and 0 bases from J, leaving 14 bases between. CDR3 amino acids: CASSSRGSGSTDTQYF. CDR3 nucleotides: TGTGCCAGCAGCTCCCGAGGGAGCGGCAGCACAGATACGCAGTATTTT.

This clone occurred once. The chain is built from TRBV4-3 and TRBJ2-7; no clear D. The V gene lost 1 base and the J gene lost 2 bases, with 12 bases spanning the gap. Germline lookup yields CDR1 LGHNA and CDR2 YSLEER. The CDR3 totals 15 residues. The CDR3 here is CASSQGRTNTYEQYF. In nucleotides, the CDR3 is TGCGCCAGCAGCCAAGGTCGGACCAACACCTACGAGCAGTACTTC.

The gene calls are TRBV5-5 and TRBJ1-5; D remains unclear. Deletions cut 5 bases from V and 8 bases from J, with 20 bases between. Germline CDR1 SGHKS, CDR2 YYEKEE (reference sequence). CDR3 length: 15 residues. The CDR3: CASRKTTAAWEPQHF. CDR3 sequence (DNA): TGTGCCAGCAGGAAAACCACAGCGGCTTGGGAGCCCCAGCATTTT.

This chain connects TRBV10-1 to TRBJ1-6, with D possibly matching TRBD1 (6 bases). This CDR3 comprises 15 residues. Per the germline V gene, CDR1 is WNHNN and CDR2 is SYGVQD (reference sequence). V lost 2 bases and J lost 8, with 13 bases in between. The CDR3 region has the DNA TGCGCCAGCAGTGAGGGGGCAGGGGTGGATTCACCCCTCCACTTT. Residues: CASSEGAGVDSPLHF.

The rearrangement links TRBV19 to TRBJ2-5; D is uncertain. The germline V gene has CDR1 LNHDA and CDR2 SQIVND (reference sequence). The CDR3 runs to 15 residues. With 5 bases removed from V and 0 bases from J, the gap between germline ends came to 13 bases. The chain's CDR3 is CASSSPDWYQETQYF. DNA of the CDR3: TGTGCCAGTAGTTCCCCAGACTGGTACCAAGAGACCCAGTACTTC. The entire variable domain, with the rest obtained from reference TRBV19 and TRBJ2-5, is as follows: DGGITQSPKYLFRKEGQNVTLSCEQNLNHDAMYWYRQDPGQGLRLIYYSQIVNDFQKGDIAEGYSVSREKKESFPLTVTSAQKNPTAFYLCASSSPDWYQETQYFGPGTRLLVL.